One and the same sample provided the 17 T cell receptor beta chains below, sequenced in a study of cytomegalovirus exposure and HLA in healthy donors. PCR amplification relied on 60 Vbeta primers (plus 13 Jbeta primers). The data were produced by immunoSEQ multiplex PCR, yet TCRdb's version contains in-frame clones alone and is incomplete. The repertoire has roughly 180,000 clones, approximately 84% of them found once; the top ten carry approximately 0.26%. Input material: PBMCs. Receptors were obtained from a boy younger than 18 in good health and CMV-seronegative.

With respect to this clone: The same CDR3 can be traced to other DNA sequences in this sample. This chain links TRBV5-6 with TRBJ1-2; D is possibly TRBD1 (5 bases). The CDR3 loop spans 14 amino acids. The germline gives CDR1 SGHDT, CDR2 YYEEEE. V lost 4 bases to trimming and J lost 3 bases, with 13 bases between them. This CDR3 is CASSPDLGDYGYTF. The CDR3 region has the DNA TGTGCCAGCAGCCCCGACCTAGGGGACTATGGCTACACCTTC.

This clone was counted only a few times. The chain has TRBV5-5 and TRBJ1-5; possible D gene TRBD1, 6 bases. The CDR3 is made up of 15 amino acids. Germline V CDR1 and CDR2: SGHKS, YYEKEE (reference sequence). V lost 5 bases and J lost 3, with 15 bases in between. DNA for the CDR3: TGTGCCAGCAGGGCGAAGGGACAATCCAATCAGCCCCAGCATTTT. Protein sequence: CASRAKGQSNQPQHF.

This sequence joins TRBV11-3 and TRBJ2-7; TRBD2 is a possible D gene (5 bases). From germline, CDR1 is SGHNT and CDR2 YENEEA. The CDR3 is 12 amino acids. Trimming shortened V by 4 bases and J by 7 bases, and 11 bases separated the two germline ends. This CDR3 is CASSSNSGEQYF. CDR3 coding DNA: TGTGCCAGCAGCTCCAATTCGGGGGAGCAGTACTTC.

The gene calls are TRBV7-6 and TRBJ2-1; 9 positions match TRBD2. The CDR3 extends over 15 amino acids. Germline V CDR1 and CDR2: SGHVS, FNYEAQ. With V trimmed by 2 bases and J by 6 bases, 5 bases remained unmatched. CDR3 region: CASSLSSLAGNEQFF. As DNA, the CDR3 is TGTGCCAGCAGCTTATCGTCACTAGCGGGCAATGAGCAGTTCTTC. Combining the CDR3 with reference TRBV7-6 and TRBJ2-1 gives the whole variable domain GAGVSQSPRYKVTKRGQDVALRCDPISGHVSLYWYRQALGQGPEFLTYFNYEAQQDKSGLPNDRFSAERPEGSISTLTIQRTEQRDSAMYRCASSLSSLAGNEQFFGPGTRLTVL.

V and J are TRBV7-2 and TRBJ2-1; a weak D match, TRBD2 (6 bases). Germline V lookup: CDR1 SGHTA, CDR2 FQGNSA. Trimming took off 3 bases at V and 5 bases at J, with 14 bases between the two ends. The CDR3 is 15 amino acids. CDR3 amino acids: CASSFGLAKNNEQFF. The CDR3 coding sequence is TGTGCCAGCAGCTTTGGGCTAGCGAAGAACAATGAGCAGTTCTTC.

This chain uses TRBV2 with TRBJ2-1; D is ambiguous. V lost 0 bases and J lost 0, with 6 bases in between. Germline lookup yields CDR1 SNHLY and CDR2 FYNNEI. This CDR3 contains 15 residues. The CDR3 region has the DNA TGTGCCAGCAGTGAAGCGAGAAGCTCCTACAATGAGCAGTTCTTC. Translation: CASSEARSSYNEQFF.

The genes are TRBV7-2 and TRBJ2-7; TRBD2 might be the D (6 bases). Germline values: CDR1 SGHTA, CDR2 FQGNSA. The CDR3 length is 15 residues. V lost 2 bases, J lost 3 bases, and 14 bases lay in between. CDR3 loop: CASSLSGGDYYEQYF. The CDR3 DNA reads as TGTGCCAGCAGCTTATCAGGAGGGGATTACTACGAGCAGTACTTC.

The CDR3, as DNA: TGTGCCAGCGGGGCAGGAGCCTACGAGCAGTACTTC. Translated: CASGAGAYEQYF. The chain links TRBV13 to TRBJ2-7; TRBD1 is a possible D gene (5 bases). V was trimmed by 8 bases and J by 2 bases, leaving 10 bases between them. Germline loops: CDR1 PRHDT, CDR2 FYEKMQ (reference sequence). This CDR3 contains 12 residues.

The CDR3 DNA reads TGTGCCAGCAGTATACTAGCGGGGGTATACAATGAGCAGTTCTTC. Protein: CASSILAGVYNEQFF. The chain combines TRBV28 with TRBJ2-1, with TRBD2 matching over 11 bases. The length of the CDR3 is 15 residues. V was clipped by 5 bases and J by 4 bases; unmatched bases: 4. From germline, CDR1 is MDHEN and CDR2 SYDVKM.

The count of this clone is one. The chain recombines TRBV28 with TRBJ2-7, with 7 bases that match TRBD1. Trimming removed 5 bases from V and 3 bases from J; junction bases left unmatched: 7. Germline assignment: CDR1 MDHEN and CDR2 SYDVKM. The CDR3 sequence is 14 residues long. This CDR3 reads CASSLSGGRYEQYF. CDR3 in DNA: TGTGCCAGCAGTCTATCAGGGGGTCGCTACGAGCAGTACTTC.

J is TRBJ2-2 and V is TRBV11-3, with D possibly matching TRBD1 (5 bases). The CDR3 is 14 amino acids. V gave up 1 base and J gave up 6 bases, with 9 bases separating them. From germline, CDR1 is SGHNT and CDR2 YENEEA. In nucleotides, the CDR3 is TGTGCCAGCAGCTTAGCAGGGAAACCCGGGGAGCTGTTTTTT. This gives the protein CASSLAGKPGELFF.

V and J are TRBV28 and TRBJ2-1; TRBD2 matches at 7 bases. CDR3 length: 15 residues. V lost 6 bases, J lost 4 bases, and 9 bases stayed unmatched. Germline V gene lookup returns CDR1 MDHEN and CDR2 SYDVKM. The CDR3 DNA sequence: TGTGCCAGCAGCCCACTAGCGAACCCTTACAATGAGCAGTTCTTC. The encoded protein is CASSPLANPYNEQFF.

V gene TRBV18 combines with J gene TRBJ1-3; TRBD1 is a possible D gene (6 bases). There are 17 residues in the CDR3. The V gene lost 1 base and the J gene lost 2 bases, with 15 bases spanning the gap. The germline CDR1 and CDR2 sequences are KGHSH and LQKENI. The CDR3 spells CASSPLPAGAPGNTIYF. In nucleotides, the CDR3 is TGTGCCAGCTCACCACTACCAGCAGGGGCGCCTGGAAACACCATATATTTT.

This clone came up a few times. The chain employs TRBV20-1 and TRBJ2-7; TRBD2 matches at 9 bases. Trimming cost V 5 bases and J 11 bases; bases outside gene matches: 4. CDR1 and CDR2 from the germline V gene are DFQATT and SNEGSKA (reference sequence). CDR3 length equals 10 residues. CDR3 sequence (DNA): TGCAGTGCTGTACGGACTAGCGAGTACTTC. Protein product: CSAVRTSEYF.

CDR3 coding DNA: TGTGCCAGTAGGATGCCTGGGGCGTCTGAAGCTTTCTTT. Protein: CASRMPGASEAFF. This chain links TRBV19 with TRBJ1-1, with TRBD1 as a possible D gene (5 bases). This CDR3 region has 13 residues. Germline V lookup: CDR1 LNHDA, CDR2 SQIVND (reference sequence). Deletions cut 6 bases from V and 6 bases from J, with 14 bases between.

The chain combines TRBV9 with TRBJ1-5; no clear D gene. The germline gives CDR1 SGDLS, CDR2 YYNGEE. V was shortened by 0 bases and J by 5 bases, with 6 bases between the two germline ends. This CDR3 has 13 amino acids. CDR3: CASSVGADQPQHF. The CDR3 coding sequence is TGTGCCAGCAGCGTAGGAGCTGATCAGCCCCAGCATTTT.

The rearrangement links TRBV5-4 to TRBJ2-1; TRBD2 might be the D (6 bases). Germline CDR1 reads SGHNT; CDR2 reads YYREEE (reference sequence). The length of the CDR3 is 15 residues. Deletions cut 0 bases from V and 7 bases from J, with 14 bases between. CDR3 amino acids: CASSLGLDVGNEQFF. The CDR3 DNA follows: TGTGCCAGCAGCTTGGGACTAGATGTAGGGAATGAGCAGTTCTTC. Complete variable domain (other parts from reference TRBV5-4 and TRBJ2-1): ETGVTQSPTHLIKTRGQQVTLRCSSQSGHNTVSWYQQALGQGPQFIFQYYREEENGRGNFPPRFSGLQFPNYSSELNVNALELDDSALYLCASSLGLDVGNEQFFGPGTRLTVL.